This T cell receptor (beta chain) was identified in a study of Ad26.COV2.S vaccination and SARS-CoV-2 variants. In the study overall: Ad26.COV2.S shots went into the muscle once or twice, 56 days apart.

Assay: immunoSEQ multiplex PCR; the TCRdb copy retains only in-frame clones and omits some. The sample shows 200,000 to 300,000 clones, roughly 90% of them seen only once. Treatment here: 19 received Ad26.COV2.S at low or high dose, single or two shots; roughly 5 received placebo; per-sample allocation not given. Sample collection was performed on day 63 after the first vaccine or placebo injection. The vaccine delivered Wuhan-strain SARS-CoV-2 spike through an Ad26 vector. The CDR3 length is 14 residues. In germline, CDR1 is MNHEY, CDR2 SVGAGI. Trimming took 9 bases from V and 8 from J; bases not matched to a gene: 10.

The chain recombines TRBV6-5 with TRBJ1-6; 7 bases align to TRBD1. The specimen was peripheral blood, collected in a trial of Ad26.COV2.S vaccine versus placebo. This clonotype originated in a person aged 18 to 65 who received the Ad26.COV2.S COVID-19 vaccine or a placebo. The CDR3 DNA sequence: TGTGCCAGTGAGAGGACAGGCGGGTATTCACCCCTCCACTTT. This encodes CASERTGGYSPLHF.